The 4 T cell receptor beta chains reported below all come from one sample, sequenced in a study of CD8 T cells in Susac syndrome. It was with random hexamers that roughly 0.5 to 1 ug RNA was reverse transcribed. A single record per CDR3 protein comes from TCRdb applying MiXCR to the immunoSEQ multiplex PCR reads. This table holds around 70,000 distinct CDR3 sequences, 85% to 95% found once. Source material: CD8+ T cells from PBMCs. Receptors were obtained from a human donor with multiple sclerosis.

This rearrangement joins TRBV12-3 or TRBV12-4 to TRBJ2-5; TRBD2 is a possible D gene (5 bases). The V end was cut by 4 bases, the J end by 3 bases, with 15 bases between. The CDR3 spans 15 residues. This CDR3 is CASSSRRGGEETQYF. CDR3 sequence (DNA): TGTGCCAGCAGTTCCCGTCGGGGTGGGGAAGAGACCCAGTACTTC.

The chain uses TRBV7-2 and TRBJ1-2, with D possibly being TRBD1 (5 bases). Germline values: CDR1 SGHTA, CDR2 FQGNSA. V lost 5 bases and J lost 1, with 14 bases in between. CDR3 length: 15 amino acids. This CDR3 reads CASSVSREINYGYTF. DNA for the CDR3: TGTGCCAGCAGCGTTAGCAGGGAAATTAACTATGGCTACACCTTC. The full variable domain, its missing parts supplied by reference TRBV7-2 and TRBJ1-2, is GAGVSQSPSNKVTEKGKDVELRCDPISGHTALYWYRQSLGQGLEFLIYFQGNSAPDKSGLPSDRFSAERTGGSVSTLTIQRTQQEDSAVYLCASSVSREINYGYTFGSGTRLTVV.

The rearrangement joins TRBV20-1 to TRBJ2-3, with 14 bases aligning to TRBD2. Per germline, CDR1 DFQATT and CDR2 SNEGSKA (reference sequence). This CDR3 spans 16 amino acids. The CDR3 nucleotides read TGCCGACGACTAGCGGGGGGGCTAAACTGTACAGATACGCAGTATTTT. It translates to CRRLAGGLNCTDTQYF.

CDR3 sequence reads: CASNTQGLPGRRSYEQYF. As DNA, the CDR3 is TGTGCCAGCAACACACAAGGATTGCCAGGGCGACGATCCTACGAGCAGTACTTC. The chain couples TRBV7-9 to TRBJ2-7; D possibly corresponds to TRBD1 (5 bases). Per germline, CDR1 SEHNR and CDR2 FQNEAQ (reference sequence). The CDR3 runs to 18 residues. Trimming removed 7 bases from V and 1 base from J, with 26 bases in between.